Below are 26 T cell receptor beta chains sequenced from a single sample in a study of identical twins listed by TCRdb under 2016. The library was generated by 5' RACE. TCRdb records Illumina HiSeq 2000 as the sequencer. TCRdb took the public reads, trimmed them with fastp at Q25, ran MiXCR for clone calling and kept in-frame beta chains. Rows matching on CDR3 protein sequence are summarized as one entry with the most common DNA and genes. This sample gives about 460,000 distinct CDR3 sequences in total; 11% to 15% of them show up just once. The ten largest clonotypes hold about 0.54% of the sample. These same data were also listed under a study on yellow fever vaccine responses in identical twins.

The specimen sequenced was CD4+ T cells sorted from blood. These receptors all stem from a woman under 30 in good health.

This clonotype appeared a few times. This chain joins TRBV6-6 and TRBJ2-7, with TRBD1 matching over 8 bases. V trimming: 10 bases; J trimming: 1 base; junction bases outside the gene matches: 6. The CDR3 contains 13 residues. CDR1 is MNHNY, CDR2 SVGAGI, per germline (reference sequence). The CDR3 DNA follows: TGTGCCACCGGACAGGGTGGGTCCTACGAGCAGTACTTC. Translated, it gives CATGQGGSYEQYF.

Only a few counts were recorded for this clonotype. The V and J genes are TRBV14 and TRBJ2-7; perhaps TRBD1 as D (6 bases). Per germline, CDR1 SGHDN and CDR2 FVKESK. There are 15 residues in the CDR3. V was pared by 1 base and J by 0 bases, with 10 bases between. CDR3 nucleotide sequence: TGTGCCAGCAGCCAAGGCGGACAGAGCTCCTACGAGCAGTACTTC. This gives the protein CASSQGGQSSYEQYF.

The chain carries TRBV28 and TRBJ2-7; D tentatively reads TRBD1 or TRBD2 (5 bases each). The length of the CDR3 is 13 residues. The germline CDR1 and CDR2 sequences are MDHEN and SYDVKM. V was clipped by 8 bases and J by 6 bases, with 17 bases between them. The chain's CDR3 is CASLRGFQGEQYF. CDR3 nucleotide sequence: TGTGCCAGCCTAAGAGGGTTTCAGGGCGAGCAGTACTTC.

This chain links TRBV11-1 with TRBJ2-1, with 11 bases lining up with TRBD1. The length of the CDR3 is 19 residues. Trimming removed 4 bases from V and 10 bases from J; junction bases left unmatched: 21. CDR1 SGHAT and CDR2 FQDESV come from the germline V gene (reference sequence). CDR3 coding DNA: TGTGCCAGCAGCTCGAAGAATAGGGGCGGGACAGGGGGAATTAGGGAGCAGTTCTTC. Its protein is CASSSKNRGGTGGIREQFF.

This chain links TRBV6-2 or TRBV6-3 with TRBJ2-1, with a possible D match to TRBD2 (5 bases). V was pared by 8 bases and J by 7 bases, with 12 bases between. There are 12 residues in the CDR3. Germline-derived CDR1 and CDR2 are MNHEY and SVGEGT. CDR3 coding DNA: TGTGCCAGCCGACGGGAAGATAATGAGCAGTTCTTC. Residues: CASRREDNEQFF.

There are many counts of this clonotype. The V gene is TRBV29-1, the J gene TRBJ1-2, with D possibly TRBD1 on 6 matching bases. The CDR3 sequence is 12 residues long. Trimming removed 7 bases at V and 6 bases at J, with 15 bases between. Per germline, CDR1 SQVTM and CDR2 ANQGSEA. CDR3 residues: CSGWGGGDGYTF. In DNA form, the CDR3 reads TGCAGCGGATGGGGGGGCGGGGATGGCTACACCTTC.

This clonotype was seen only a few times. The chain employs TRBV28 and TRBJ2-3; perhaps TRBD2 as D (5 bases). In germline, CDR1 is MDHEN, CDR2 SYDVKM. The CDR3 runs to 13 residues. V lost 8 bases, J lost 2 bases, and 11 bases lay in between. CDR3 nucleotides: TGTGCCAGCCGGCGGAGGATCACAGATACGCAGTATTTT. This codes for CASRRRITDTQYF.

This clonotype was counted only a few times. The chain links TRBV7-2 to TRBJ2-5; D is ambiguous. Germline V gene lookup returns CDR1 SGHTA and CDR2 FQGNSA. This CDR3 is 12 amino acids long. Trimming cost V 8 bases and J 1 base, with 8 bases left between them. DNA for the CDR3: TGTGCCAGCGCCAAACCCCAAGAGACCCAGTACTTC. Amino acid sequence: CASAKPQETQYF.

The V call is TRBV29-1, the J call TRBJ2-3; no firm D call. Trimming took 6 bases from V and 2 from J, leaving 21 bases between them. There are 16 residues in the CDR3. The germline V gene encodes CDR1 SQVTM and CDR2 ANQGSEA. CDR3 DNA sequence: TGCAGCGTCATCAGACGGCCGATGATGGACACAGATACGCAGTATTTT. As protein: CSVIRRPMMDTDTQYF.

This clonotype occurred many times. The rearrangement uses TRBV10-3 and TRBJ1-5; 9 nucleotides align to TRBD1. Germline CDR1 reads ENHRY; CDR2 reads SYGVKD. CDR3 length: 15 amino acids. J lost 7 bases, V lost 0 bases, and 4 bases had no gene match. The CDR3 DNA sequence: TGTGCCATCAGTGAGTCGACAGGGGGAACGCAGCCCCAGCATTTT. It is translated as CAISESTGGTQPQHF.

This rearrangement joins TRBV10-1 to TRBJ2-3, with TRBD1 matching over 9 bases. The CDR3 is 18 residues long. CDR1 and CDR2 (germline): WNHNN, SYGVQD (reference sequence). The junction had 13 bases not matched to a gene; V was cut back by 2 bases and J by 4 bases. The CDR3: CASSEVWGTGNFADTQYF. CDR3 in DNA: TGCGCCAGCAGTGAGGTTTGGGGGACAGGGAATTTCGCAGATACGCAGTATTTT.

The rearrangement joins TRBV10-3 to TRBJ1-5, with 9 bases that match TRBD1. After removal of 9 bases from V and 4 bases from J, the junction contained 1 base not matched to a gene. Germline loops: CDR1 ENHRY, CDR2 SYGVKD. The CDR3 runs 12 residues. The CDR3 DNA follows: TGTGCCATTGGGACAGGGAATCAGCCCCAGCATTTT. This gives the protein CAIGTGNQPQHF.

V usage is TRBV24-1 and J usage is TRBJ2-1; D tentatively fits TRBD1 or TRBD2 (6 bases each). The CDR3 spans 17 residues. The V gene lost 3 bases and the J gene lost 6 bases, with 20 bases spanning the gap. From germline, CDR1 is KGHDR and CDR2 SFDVKD. The chain's CDR3 is CATSDRGQPGGSNEQFF. CDR3 DNA sequence: TGTGCCACCAGTGATAGGGGCCAACCCGGGGGCAGCAATGAGCAGTTCTTC.

V and J are TRBV5-1 and TRBJ2-5; TRBD1 might be the D (5 bases). Germline V gene sequence: CDR1 SGHRS, CDR2 YFSETQ. The ends were cut back, 2 bases at V and 1 base at J, with 9 bases in the middle. CDR3 length: 14 residues. The CDR3 nucleotides read TGCGCCAGCAGCTTTCTCAGGGTCCAAGAGACCCAGTACTTC. Residues: CASSFLRVQETQYF.

The chain joins TRBV6-5 to TRBJ2-7, with a possible D match to TRBD1 (5 bases). CDR3 length: 12 amino acids. The V end lost 6 bases, the J end lost 4 bases, and 10 bases lay between the germline ends. CDR1 is MNHEY and CDR2 is SVGAGI in the germline V gene. CDR3 in DNA: TGTGCCAGCAGCAACAGGCTTTACGAGCAGTACTTC. The encoded protein is CASSNRLYEQYF.

CDR3 sequence (DNA): TGTGCCAGCAGCGTAGGGACAGGGGGTTACACCGGGGAGCTGTTTTTT. This codes for CASSVGTGGYTGELFF. V and J are TRBV7-3 and TRBJ2-2, with TRBD1 identical over 11 bases. V lost 5 bases to trimming and J lost 3 bases; unmatched junction nucleotides: 5. The CDR3 is 16 amino acids. Germline CDR1 is SGHTA and CDR2 is FQGTGA.

A few counts support this clonotype. V gene TRBV24-1 combines with J gene TRBJ1-4; D perhaps matches TRBD1 (6 bases). Trimming cost V 4 bases and J 8 bases, with 22 bases left between them. The germline V gene encodes CDR1 KGHDR and CDR2 SFDVKD. The CDR3 loop spans 17 amino acids. The CDR3 nucleotides are TGTGCCACCAGTGAGAAGACAGGCCCTGGGGTCGGCGAAAAACTGTTTTTT. Translating gives CATSEKTGPGVGEKLFF.

The sample holds a few counts of this clonotype. J is TRBJ1-5 and V is TRBV24-1, with no clear D. Germline CDR1 reads KGHDR; CDR2 reads SFDVKD. V lost 3 bases and J 2 bases, leaving 10 bases between the germline ends. The CDR3 is 15 residues long. The CDR3 nucleotides read TGTGCCACCAGTGATCGGGCAGAGGGCAATCAGCCCCAGCATTTT. Amino acids: CATSDRAEGNQPQHF.

This clonotype has only a few counts. The V call is TRBV7-8, the J call TRBJ2-1; 8 bases are shared with TRBD1. Trimming at V came to 5 bases and at J to 0 bases, leaving 6 bases not matched to a gene. The CDR3 is 16 residues long. CDR1 is SGHVS, CDR2 FQNEAQ, per germline. The CDR3 nucleotides are TGTGCCAGCAGCGGCTACACAGGGGGCTCCTACAATGAGCAGTTCTTC. This encodes CASSGYTGGSYNEQFF.

This clonotype has more than one count but fewer than ten. This sequence joins TRBV9 and TRBJ1-2, with D possibly TRBD1 on 6 matching bases. Germline loops: CDR1 SGDLS, CDR2 YYNGEE. The V end lost 1 base, the J end lost 7 bases, and 17 bases lay between the germline ends. The CDR3 runs to 15 residues. The CDR3 bases are TGTGCCAGCAGCGTATCGGGGGCAAGTAGAGGTGGCTACACCTTC. Encoded protein: CASSVSGASRGGYTF.

The gene calls are TRBV24-1 and TRBJ2-1; TRBD1 agrees at 8 bases. The CDR3 length is 15 residues. The J segment lost 8 bases and the V segment lost 1 base, leaving 6 bases of the junction unmatched. The germline V gene encodes CDR1 KGHDR and CDR2 SFDVKD. CDR3 bases: TGTGCCACCAGTGATTTAAGCAGGGGGCTCGATGAGCAGTTCTTC. This encodes CATSDLSRGLDEQFF.

This clonotype was picked up many times. The V gene is TRBV12-3 or TRBV12-4, the J gene TRBJ2-5; D not resolved. The CDR3 loop spans 13 amino acids. V was pared by 6 bases and J by 7 bases, with 15 bases between. CDR3 loop: CASSLDTAGTQYF. The CDR3 bases are TGTGCCAGCAGCCTCGACACAGCCGGGACCCAGTACTTC.

This rearrangement joins TRBV5-6 to TRBJ2-7; the D gene is possibly TRBD1 (6 bases). The CDR3 extends over 16 amino acids. Germline loops: CDR1 SGHDT, CDR2 YYEEEE. V gave up 0 bases and J gave up 3 bases, with 16 bases separating them. In DNA form, the CDR3 reads TGTGCCAGCAGCTTGGCGGGTCAGGGGCAAGACTACGAGCAGTACTTC. Translation gives CASSLAGQGQDYEQYF.

This clonotype has a count of ten or more. J is TRBJ1-6 and V is TRBV7-6; D ambiguous. CDR1 and CDR2 from the germline V gene are SGHVS and FNYEAQ. Deletions cut 1 base from V and 7 bases from J, with 11 bases between. This CDR3 has 15 amino acids. The CDR3 DNA is TGTGCCAGCAGCTTAGTGGGGTCGGGGAATTCACCCCTCCACTTT. It is translated as CASSLVGSGNSPLHF.

This clonotype was counted between two and nine times. In DNA form, the CDR3 reads TGTGCCAGCAGTTTTTTGGTCAGGAATCAGCCCCAGCATTTT. Protein sequence: CASSFLVRNQPQHF. The V call is TRBV28, the J call TRBJ1-5; D uncertain. CDR1 is MDHEN and CDR2 is SYDVKM in the germline V gene. CDR3 length: 14 amino acids. Deletions cut 3 bases from V and 4 bases from J, with 10 bases between.

The genes are TRBV7-3 and TRBJ1-4; 7 bases agree with TRBD1. The V gene end was trimmed by 2 bases and the J gene end by 7 bases; junction bases not matched to a gene: 1. Germline values: CDR1 SGHTA, CDR2 FQGTGA. The CDR3 covers 13 residues. The CDR3 sequence: CASSLSGGEKLFF. CDR3 in DNA: TGTGCCAGCAGCTTATCAGGGGGTGAAAAACTGTTTTTT.